This T cell receptor beta chain was observed in a study of Tregs in tolerant kidney transplant recipients (dated by TCRdb to between 2017 and 2020). With regard to the full study: TCRbeta sequencing was used in the study to identify donor-specific regulatory T cells before combined kidney and bone marrow transplantation, and the identified cells were then tracked after transplant.

About this clone itself: Its antigen is still unknown. The input lacks base qualities; no much larger clone sits a single base away.

The paper's findings and limits, for the study overall: Biological reproducibility was not directly addressed, though technical replication error appeared minimal. Because the PCR primers were changed over time for some patients, nucleotide-level comparison could not be performed across the samples from those patients. The most biologically relevant and donor-specific TCRbeta repertoire appeared to be identified by expanding Tregs with activated donor B cells. The study was limited by small patient numbers, and the findings need validation in larger populations and under other immunosuppression protocols. In tolerant patients, the expansion of donor-specific Tregs was greater than global Treg expansion, suggesting that the expansion was antigen-driven rather than nonspecific.

The transplants used related donors with nonmyeloablative bone marrow transplantation, and mixed chimerism in the human trials was transient. Unstimulated Tregs (CD4+CD25+CD127-), CD4+ non-Tregs (CD4+CD25-), CD4 and CD8 cells were FACS-sorted from thawed PBMCs. The patients were a handful of recipients of combined kidney and bone marrow transplants from the ITN036ST trial, and samples were available only for these trial subjects. Healthy control blood was processed by Ficoll density gradient to PBMCs and cryopreserved; patient PBMCs were collected before and after transplant. According to the germline V gene, CDR1 reads LGHNA and CDR2 reads YSLEER. The junction carries 7 bases between V and J, which are trimmed by 1 base and 0 bases respectively. The CDR3 runs 14 amino acids, cysteine and phenylalanine included. Only CDR3 DNA is held: 42 bases, read in frame from base 1. For TCRbeta CDR3 sequencing, genomic DNA was extracted from sorted cells using the QIAGEN DNeasy Blood and Tissue Kit. Through immunoSEQ, high-throughput TCRbeta CDR3 sequencing was done commercially, including PCR amplification with internal controls and bias correction. The original methods were these. A unique productive TCRbeta sequence was defined by the CDR3 nucleotide sequence when primers matched, and otherwise by the CDR3 amino acid sequence together with the Vbeta and Jbeta genes. To correct for sorting error, sequences found in more than one sorted population at a frequency ratio of 2:1 or less were discarded, and the remaining shared sequences were assigned to the population with the higher frequency. Donor-reactive sequences were defined as at least 5-fold expanded in CFSE-low cells versus unstimulated cells, with frequency of at least 0.01% in CFSE-low cells. Repertoire divergence was quantified by Jensen-Shannon divergence using the top 100 TCRbeta sequences ranked by frequency. For samples with multiple sequencing runs, sorting error was corrected in each run separately before the runs were combined. The immuneACCESS repertoire file appears here via TCRdb, limited to in-frame rearrangements. These files lack a portion of the clones; in checked studies, under half of the deficit traces to unresolved V genes, and the cause of the others is not known. V and J calls and clone size follow that table, whereas D and trimming were derived from the DNA. The sample table shows over 70,000 clones, and about 91% are seen once. The ten largest clones take up roughly 1.5% of the sample.

This chain joins TRBV4-3 to TRBJ2-7; the D region possibly corresponds to TRBD1 (5 bases align). The input for sequencing was CD4+ T cells from blood (PBMCs), taken 24 months after the transplant. This clonotype was obtained from a human patient who received a combined kidney and bone marrow transplant. Where a transplant has occurred, the graft donor may have supplied some of the T cells. The CDR3 corresponds to CASSQGDSSYEQYF. Read as DNA, the sequence is TGCGCCAGCAGCCAAGGTGACAGCTCCTACGAGCAGTACTTC.